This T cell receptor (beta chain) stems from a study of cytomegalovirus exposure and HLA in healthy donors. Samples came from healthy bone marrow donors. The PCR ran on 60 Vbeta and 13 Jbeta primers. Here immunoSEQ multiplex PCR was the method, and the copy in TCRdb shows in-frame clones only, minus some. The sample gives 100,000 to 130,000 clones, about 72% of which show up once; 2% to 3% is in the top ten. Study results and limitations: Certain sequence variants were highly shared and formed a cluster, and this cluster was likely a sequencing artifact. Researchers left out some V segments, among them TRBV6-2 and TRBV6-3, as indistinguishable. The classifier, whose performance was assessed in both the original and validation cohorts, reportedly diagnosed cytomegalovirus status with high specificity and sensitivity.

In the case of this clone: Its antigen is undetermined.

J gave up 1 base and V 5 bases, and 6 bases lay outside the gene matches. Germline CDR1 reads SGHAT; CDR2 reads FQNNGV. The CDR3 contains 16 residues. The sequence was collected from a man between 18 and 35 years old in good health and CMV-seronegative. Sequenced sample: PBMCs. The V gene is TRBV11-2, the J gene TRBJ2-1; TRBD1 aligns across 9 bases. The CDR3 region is CASSKRQGGSYNEQFF. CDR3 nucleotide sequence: TGTGCCAGCAGCAAGCGACAGGGGGGATCCTACAATGAGCAGTTCTTC.